This T cell receptor beta chain emerged from a study of CD8 T cells in ankylosing spondylitis. This clonotype occurred many times. Quantitative barcoded 5'-RACE was used to prepare TCR beta libraries. TCRdb re-analysed the 5' RACE reads in MiXCR, keeping a single row per CDR3 protein. The sample lists hundreds of thousands of distinct CDR3 sequences, roughly a tenth seen once, with less than 25% in the top ten. The source of this sequence is a male donor with ankylosing spondylitis or in good health (not recorded which). Sequenced: blood, either unsorted or a sorted T cell fraction (not recorded which).

Here the CDR3 DNA reads TGCGCCAGCAGCCGTGAAGGGGGACAAGTATTTGAAGCTTTCTTT. It codes for CASSREGGQVFEAFF. The chain uses TRBV5-1 and TRBJ1-1, with D possibly matching TRBD1 (6 bases). CDR1 and CDR2 from the germline V gene are SGHRS and YFSETQ. V was clipped by 4 bases and J by 7 bases, with 20 bases between them. The CDR3 spans 15 residues.